This entry is about one TCR beta chain. What it recognizes is unknown. This CDR3 has 13 amino acids. Germline V gene sequence: CDR1 LNHDA, CDR2 SQIVND (reference sequence). Trimming left V 4 bases short and J 4 bases short, with 7 bases between. These data come from a study of T cell responses to AZD1222 COVID-19 vaccine. Method: immunoSEQ multiplex PCR; TCRdb's copy keeps in-frame clones and lacks some. The table lists approximately 130,000 clones, over 85% of them singletons. General study findings and limits: Clonal diversity was possibly underestimated; the donors were predominantly white British and more often female.

The J gene is TRBJ2-2, the V gene TRBV19; D is ambiguous. The material was peripheral blood, obtained on day 0 of AZD1222 vaccination. The receptor was derived from an adult in good health. The CDR3 spells CASSNAGTGELFF. DNA for the CDR3: TGTGCCAGTAGTAATGCCGGCACCGGGGAGCTGTTTTTT.